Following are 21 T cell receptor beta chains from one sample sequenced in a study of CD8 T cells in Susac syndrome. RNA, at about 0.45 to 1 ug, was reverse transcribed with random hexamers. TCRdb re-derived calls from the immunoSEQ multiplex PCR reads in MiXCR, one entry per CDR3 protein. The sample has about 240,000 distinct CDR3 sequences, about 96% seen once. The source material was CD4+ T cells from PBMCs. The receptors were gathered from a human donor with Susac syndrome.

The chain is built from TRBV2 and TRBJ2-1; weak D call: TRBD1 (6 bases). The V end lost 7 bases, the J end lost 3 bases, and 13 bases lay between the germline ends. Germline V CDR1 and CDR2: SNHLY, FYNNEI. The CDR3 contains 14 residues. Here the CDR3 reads CASTRGGIYNEQFF. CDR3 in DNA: TGTGCCAGCACCAGGGGCGGTATCTACAATGAGCAGTTCTTC.

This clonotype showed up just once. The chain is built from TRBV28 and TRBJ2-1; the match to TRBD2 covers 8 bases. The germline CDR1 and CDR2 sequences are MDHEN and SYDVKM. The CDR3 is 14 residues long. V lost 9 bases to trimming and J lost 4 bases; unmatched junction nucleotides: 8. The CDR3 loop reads CASGERERYNEQFF. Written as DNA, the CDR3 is TGTGCCAGTGGGGAGCGGGAGAGGTACAATGAGCAGTTCTTC.

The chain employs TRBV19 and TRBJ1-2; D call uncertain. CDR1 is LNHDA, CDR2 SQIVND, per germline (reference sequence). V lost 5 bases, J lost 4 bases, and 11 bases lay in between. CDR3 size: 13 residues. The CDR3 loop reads CASSVGGAYGYTF. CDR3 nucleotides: TGTGCCAGTAGTGTCGGAGGAGCCTATGGCTACACCTTC.

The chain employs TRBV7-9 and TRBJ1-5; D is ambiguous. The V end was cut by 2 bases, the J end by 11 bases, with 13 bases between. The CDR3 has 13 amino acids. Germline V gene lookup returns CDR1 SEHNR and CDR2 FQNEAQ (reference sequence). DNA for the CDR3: TGTGCCAGCAGCTTATCTGGGATGGCGGCCCAGCATTTT. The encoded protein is CASSLSGMAAQHF. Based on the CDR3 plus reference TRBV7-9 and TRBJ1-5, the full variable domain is DTGVSQNPRHKITKRGQNVTFRCDPISEHNRLYWYRQTLGQGPEFLTYFQNEAQLEKSRLLSDRFSAERPKGSFSTLEIQRTEQGDSAMYLCASSLSGMAAQHFGDGTRLSIL.

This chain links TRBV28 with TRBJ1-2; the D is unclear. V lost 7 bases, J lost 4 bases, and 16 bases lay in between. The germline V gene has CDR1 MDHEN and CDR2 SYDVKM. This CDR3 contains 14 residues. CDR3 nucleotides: TGTGCCAGCACCCCCGCCGGGGAGATCTATGGCTACACCTTC. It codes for CASTPAGEIYGYTF.

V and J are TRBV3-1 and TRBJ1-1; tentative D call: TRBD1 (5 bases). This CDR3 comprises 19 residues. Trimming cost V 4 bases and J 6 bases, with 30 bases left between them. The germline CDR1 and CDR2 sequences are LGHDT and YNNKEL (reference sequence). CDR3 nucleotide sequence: TGTGCCAGCAGCCCGGGTGAGGTAATCACCAGGGTAGAAGTCGCTGAAGCTTTCTTT. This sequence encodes CASSPGEVITRVEVAEAFF.

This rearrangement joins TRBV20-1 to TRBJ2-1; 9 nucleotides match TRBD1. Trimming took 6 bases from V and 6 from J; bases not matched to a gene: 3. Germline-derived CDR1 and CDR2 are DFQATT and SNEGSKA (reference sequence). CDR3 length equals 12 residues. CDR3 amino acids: CSADRGSNEQFF. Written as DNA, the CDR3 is TGCAGTGCGGACAGGGGATCCAATGAGCAGTTCTTC.

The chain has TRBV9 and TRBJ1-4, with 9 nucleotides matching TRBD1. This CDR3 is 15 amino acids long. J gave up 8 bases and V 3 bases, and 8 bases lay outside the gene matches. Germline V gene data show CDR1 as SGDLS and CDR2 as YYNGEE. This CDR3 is CASSAGTGRDEKLFF. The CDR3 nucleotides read TGTGCCAGCAGCGCTGGGACAGGGAGAGACGAAAAACTGTTTTTT.

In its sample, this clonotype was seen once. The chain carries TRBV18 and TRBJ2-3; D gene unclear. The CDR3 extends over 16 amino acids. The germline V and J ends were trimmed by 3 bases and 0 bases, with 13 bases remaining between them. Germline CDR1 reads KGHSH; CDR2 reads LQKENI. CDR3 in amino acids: CASSPKAYRSTDTQYF. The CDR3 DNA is TGTGCCAGCTCACCGAAGGCCTACCGCAGCACAGATACGCAGTATTTT.

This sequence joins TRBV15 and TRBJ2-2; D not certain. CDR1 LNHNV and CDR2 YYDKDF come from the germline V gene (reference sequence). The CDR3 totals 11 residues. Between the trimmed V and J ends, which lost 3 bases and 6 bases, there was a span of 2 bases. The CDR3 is CATSRPGELFF. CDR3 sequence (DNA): TGTGCCACCAGCAGGCCCGGGGAGCTGTTTTTT.

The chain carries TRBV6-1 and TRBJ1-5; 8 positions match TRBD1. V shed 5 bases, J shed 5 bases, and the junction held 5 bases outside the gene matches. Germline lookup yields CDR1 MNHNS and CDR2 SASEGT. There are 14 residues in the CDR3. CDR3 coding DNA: TGTGCCAGCAGTCCAACAGGGGGTTATCAGCCCCAGCATTTT. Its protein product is CASSPTGGYQPQHF.

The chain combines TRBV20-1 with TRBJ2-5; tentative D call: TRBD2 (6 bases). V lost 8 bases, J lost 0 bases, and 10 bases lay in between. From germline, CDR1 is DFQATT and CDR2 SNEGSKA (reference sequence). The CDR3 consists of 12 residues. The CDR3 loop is CSPGEYQETQYF. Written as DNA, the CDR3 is TGCAGTCCGGGGGAGTACCAAGAGACCCAGTACTTC.

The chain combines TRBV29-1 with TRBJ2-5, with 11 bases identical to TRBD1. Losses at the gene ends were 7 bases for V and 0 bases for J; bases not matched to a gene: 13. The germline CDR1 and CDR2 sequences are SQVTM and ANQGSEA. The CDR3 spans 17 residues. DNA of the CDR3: TGCAGCGGGACGGACAGGGGGCGCGCCCCCGACCAAGAGACCCAGTACTTC. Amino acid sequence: CSGTDRGRAPDQETQYF.

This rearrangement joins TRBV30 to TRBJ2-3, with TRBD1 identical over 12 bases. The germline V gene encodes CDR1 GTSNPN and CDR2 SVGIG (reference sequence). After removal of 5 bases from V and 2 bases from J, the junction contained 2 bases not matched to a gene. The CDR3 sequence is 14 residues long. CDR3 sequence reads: CAWGTGGLTDTQYF. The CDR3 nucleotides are TGTGCCTGGGGGACAGGGGGCCTCACAGATACGCAGTATTTT.

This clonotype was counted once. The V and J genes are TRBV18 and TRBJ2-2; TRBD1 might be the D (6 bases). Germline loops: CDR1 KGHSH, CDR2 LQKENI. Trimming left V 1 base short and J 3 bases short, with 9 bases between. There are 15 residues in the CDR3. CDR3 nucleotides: TGTGCCAGCTCACCACAGGGGGTGTACACCGGGGAGCTGTTTTTT. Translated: CASSPQGVYTGELFF.

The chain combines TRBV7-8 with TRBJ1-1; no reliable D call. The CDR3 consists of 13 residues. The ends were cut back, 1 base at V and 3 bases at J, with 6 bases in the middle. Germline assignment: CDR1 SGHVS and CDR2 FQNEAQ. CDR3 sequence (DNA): TGTGCCAGCAGCTTAGGAGTGGACACTGAAGCTTTCTTT. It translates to CASSLGVDTEAFF.

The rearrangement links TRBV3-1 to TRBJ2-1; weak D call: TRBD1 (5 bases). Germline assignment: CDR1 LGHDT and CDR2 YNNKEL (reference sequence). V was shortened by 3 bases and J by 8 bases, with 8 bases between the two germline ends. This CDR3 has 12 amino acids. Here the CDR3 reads CASSQGRYEQFF. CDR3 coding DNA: TGTGCCAGCAGCCAGGGGCGCTATGAGCAGTTCTTC.

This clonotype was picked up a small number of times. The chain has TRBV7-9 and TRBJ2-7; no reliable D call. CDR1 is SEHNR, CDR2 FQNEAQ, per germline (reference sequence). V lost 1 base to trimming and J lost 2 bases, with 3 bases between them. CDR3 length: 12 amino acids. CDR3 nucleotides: TGTGCCAGCAGCTTAGGCGCCTACGAGCAGTACTTC. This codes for CASSLGAYEQYF.

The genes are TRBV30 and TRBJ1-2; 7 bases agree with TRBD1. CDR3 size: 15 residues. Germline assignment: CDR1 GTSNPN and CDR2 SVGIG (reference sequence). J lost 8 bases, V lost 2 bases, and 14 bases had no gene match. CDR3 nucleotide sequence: TGTGCCTGGAGTTCTAAAGGGGGCAGGGAGAGGGGCTACACCTTC. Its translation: CAWSSKGGRERGYTF.

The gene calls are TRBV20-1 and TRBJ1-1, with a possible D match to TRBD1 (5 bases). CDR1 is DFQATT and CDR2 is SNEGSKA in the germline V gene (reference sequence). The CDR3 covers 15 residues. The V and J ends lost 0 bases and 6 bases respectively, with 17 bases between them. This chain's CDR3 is CSARDPWGGNSEAFF. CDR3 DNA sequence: TGCAGTGCTAGAGACCCATGGGGGGGTAACTCTGAAGCTTTCTTT.

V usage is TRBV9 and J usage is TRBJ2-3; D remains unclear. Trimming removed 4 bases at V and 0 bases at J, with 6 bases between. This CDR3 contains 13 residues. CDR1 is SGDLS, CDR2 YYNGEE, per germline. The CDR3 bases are TGTGCCAGCAGCTCGACTAGCACAGATACGCAGTATTTT. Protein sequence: CASSSTSTDTQYF.